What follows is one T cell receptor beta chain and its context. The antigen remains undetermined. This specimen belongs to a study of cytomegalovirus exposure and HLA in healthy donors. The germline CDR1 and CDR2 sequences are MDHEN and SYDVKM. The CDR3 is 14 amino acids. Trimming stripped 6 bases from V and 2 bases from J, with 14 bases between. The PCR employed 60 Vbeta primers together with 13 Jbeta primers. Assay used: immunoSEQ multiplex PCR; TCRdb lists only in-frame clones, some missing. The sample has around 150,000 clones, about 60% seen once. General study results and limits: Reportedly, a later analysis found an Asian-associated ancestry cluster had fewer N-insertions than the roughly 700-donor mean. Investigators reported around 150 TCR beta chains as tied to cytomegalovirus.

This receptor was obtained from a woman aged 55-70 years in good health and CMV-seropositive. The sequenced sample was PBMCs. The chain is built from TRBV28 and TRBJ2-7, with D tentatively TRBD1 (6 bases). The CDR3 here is CASSPSRGTYEQYF. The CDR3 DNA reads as TGTGCCAGCAGCCCCAGCAGGGGTACCTACGAGCAGTACTTC.